The subject of this entry is one T cell receptor (beta chain). Method: immunoSEQ multiplex PCR; TCRdb's copy keeps in-frame clones and lacks some. The sample lists tens of thousands of clones; approximately 90% were seen once. These data come from a study of T cell changes during pregnancy in multiple sclerosis. V lost 4 bases, J lost 7 bases, and 13 bases stayed unmatched. This CDR3 has 15 amino acids. Germline-derived CDR1 and CDR2 are SGHDT and YYEEEE. Sample: peripheral blood, taken in the third trimester of pregnancy. The V gene is TRBV5-6, the J gene TRBJ2-7, with 8 positions matching TRBD2. The source of this sequence is a female donor in good health, enrolled as a control in a pregnancy study. This CDR3 is CASSGGTGGPHEQYF. The CDR3, as DNA: TGTGCCAGCAGCGGGGGTACGGGGGGGCCGCATGAGCAGTACTTC.